This TCR beta chain appears in the sequencing data of a study of blood T cell repertoires in COVID-19. For the study at large: The United States, Italy and Spain were the sources of the acute and convalescent COVID-19 samples. PBMCs, B-cell-depleted T cells, or T cells were the source of the cDNA or gDNA that made up the material.

The V end lost 1 base, the J end lost 6 bases, and 17 bases lay between the germline ends. The CDR3 consists of 16 residues. CDR1 is SGHTA and CDR2 is FQGTGA in the germline V gene. In the authors' methods: Estimated nucleated cell counts came from reference gene primer amplification. The assay was immunoSEQ multiplex PCR, and TCRdb's table has in-frame clones only and misses some. V and J calls and clone size are copied from that table; D and trimming were computed from the DNA. The sample yields tens of thousands of clones, 86% seen once. This chain joins TRBV7-3 and TRBJ2-3, with a tentative D call TRBD1 (7 bases). This clonotype originated in a man aged 25 to 45 with acute or convalescent COVID-19. Sequences were obtained from peripheral blood. As DNA, the CDR3 is TGTGCCAGCAGCTTAATCGCCGGCGGGACAGCGGATACGCAGTATTTT. Protein product: CASSLIAGGTADTQYF.